The rows below give T cell receptor beta chains drawn from one sample of a study of blood T cell repertoires in COVID-19. TCRdb's table, derived via immunoSEQ multiplex PCR, lists solely in-frame clones and lacks some. This repertoire shows hundreds of thousands of clones, around nine tenths found once; its top ten account for about 6.1%. Sequencing used PBMCs or T cells enriched from blood (not recorded which). These receptors were collected from a woman in her 40s who had recovered from COVID-19. Each CDR3 is given with its conserved first and last residue. The order of the fields is V gene, D gene, clone size, J gene, CDR3 DNA, CDR3 protein. D genes are given only for firm matches. Rows give clone size only sometimes, using once, few, many, or a class for an expanded clone.

TRBV18	TRBD2	NA	TRBJ2-1	TGTGCCAGCTCACCGGCGGGACTAGCGGGAGGGCTTCCTTACAATGAGCAGTTCTTC	CASSPAGLAGGLPYNEQFF
TRBV11-2	NA	once	TRBJ2-3	TGTGCCAGCAGCCAAAGGGGGGGAGGGATGTTCTCTCGACGGTATTTT	CASSQRGGGMFSRRYF
TRBV11-2	TRBD2	NA	TRBJ2-1	TGTGCCACCTCGAGCGGGATCCAAGGCGATGAGCAGTTCTTC	CATSSGIQGDEQFF
TRBV9	NA	NA	TRBJ2-3	TGTGCCAGCAGCTCCCGCCGGGGTGACACAGATACGCAGTATTTT	CASSSRRGDTDTQYF
TRBV28	TRBD2	NA	TRBJ2-7	TGTGCCAGCAGTAATAGCGGGACCAATCTATACGAGCAGTACTTC	CASSNSGTNLYEQYF
TRBV19	TRBD1	NA	TRBJ2-1	TGTGCCAGTTGCCTATTGGGGACAGATAACAATGAGCAGTTCTTC	CASCLLGTDNNEQFF
TRBV11-1	NA	NA	TRBJ1-1	TGTGCCAGCAATCCATCAGAGAACACTGAAGCTTTCTTT	CASNPSENTEAFF
TRBV30	TRBD1	NA	TRBJ1-4	TGTGCCTGGAGCCTGGGACAGGGGGCAGAAAAACTGTTTTTT	CAWSLGQGAEKLFF
TRBV27	NA	NA	TRBJ2-7	TGTGCCAGCCCTAATCACGATGCGGGGAGCTCCTACGAGCAGTACTTC	CASPNHDAGSSYEQYF
TRBV11-2	NA	NA	TRBJ2-3	TGTGCCAGCAGCTTAGATTTGGGTAGCCTTAAGCAAAGTACGCAGTATTTT	CASSLDLGSLKQSTQYF
TRBV19	NA	few	TRBJ2-7	TGTGCCAGTAGTATAGGGCCCAGGGACGAGCAGTACTTC	CASSIGPRDEQYF
TRBV7-9	TRBD2	NA	TRBJ2-1	TGTGCCAGCAGCCCTACCTTACTAGCGGGAGATCGCGATGAGCAGTTCTTC	CASSPTLLAGDRDEQFF
TRBV5-5	TRBD1	NA	TRBJ1-2	TGTGCCAGCAGCCCCTTGGACAGGGCGGATGGCTACACCTTC	CASSPLDRADGYTF
TRBV28	NA	once	TRBJ1-1	TGTGCCAGCAGTCCCCTAGGGCAGGGTGGCGCTGAAGCTTTCTTT	CASSPLGQGGAEAFF
TRBV5-1	NA	NA	TRBJ1-3	TGCGCCAGCAGCTTGGACAGAGGAAACACCATATATTTT	CASSLDRGNTIYF
TRBV28	NA	NA	TRBJ1-1	TGTGCCAGCAGTTTGGGAGGGTTTATGAACACTGAAGCTTTCTTT	CASSLGGFMNTEAFF
TRBV19	NA	NA	TRBJ1-5	TGTGCCACCTACGGGACGGGGGTACAGCCCCAGCATTTT	CATYGTGVQPQHF
TRBV7-3	NA	few	TRBJ1-1	TGTGCCAGCAGCCCCGGGGGGGAGGAGGCTTTCTTT	CASSPGGEEAFF
TRBV3-1/TRBV3-2	NA	few	TRBJ2-7	TGTGCCAGCAGCCCCGCCAGTACCTACGAGCAGTACTTC	CASSPASTYEQYF
TRBV7-2	NA	NA	TRBJ2-2	TGTGCCAGCAGGCCAGGGGCCCCGAACACCGGGGAGCTGTTTTTT	CASRPGAPNTGELFF
TRBV11-1	TRBD1	NA	TRBJ2-5	TGTGCCAGCAGCCCGGGACAGCAAGAGACCCAGTACTTC	CASSPGQQETQYF
TRBV7-2	TRBD2	NA	TRBJ2-1	TGTGCCAGCAGCTTACCGGGAGGTTTCAATGAGCAGTTCTTC	CASSLPGGFNEQFF
TRBV6-5	TRBD1	few	TRBJ1-6	TGTGCCAGCAGAGAGGGACAGCTAGATTCACCCCTCCACTTT	CASREGQLDSPLHF
TRBV18	NA	once	TRBJ2-1	TGTGCCAGCTCACCACAGGGGTCCTACAATGAGCAGTTCTTC	CASSPQGSYNEQFF
TRBV7-2	NA	once	TRBJ2-6	TGTGCCAGCAGCTTAGGAGGTTATTCGAAGTCTGGGGCCAACGTCCTGACTTTC	CASSLGGYSKSGANVLTF
TRBV5-1	NA	NA	TRBJ2-1	TGCGCCAGCAAGGAACAGGGCCCCTACAATGAGCAGTTCTTC	CASKEQGPYNEQFF
TRBV7-9	NA	few	TRBJ1-1	TGTGCCAGCAGCTTAGGAAACTTTATAACGAACACTGAAGCTTTCTTT	CASSLGNFITNTEAFF
TRBV19	TRBD2	NA	TRBJ2-1	TGTGCCAGTAGTATGGAACTAGCGGGATCGGGCAATGAGCAGTTCTTC	CASSMELAGSGNEQFF
TRBV24-1	TRBD2	NA	TRBJ2-3	TGTGCCACCAGTGCTCTAGCGGGAGGGCCATCAGATACGCAGTATTTT	CATSALAGGPSDTQYF
TRBV19	TRBD2	NA	TRBJ2-1	TGTGCCAGCTCCCCCTTCGGGACTAGAGCATTCAATGAGCAGTTCTTC	CASSPFGTRAFNEQFF